Shown below are 32 T cell receptor beta chains from a single sample sequenced in a study of blood T cell repertoires in COVID-19 (dated by TCRdb to 2020 to 2022). Library creation used the immunoSEQ multiplex PCR assay. The source is immuneACCESS, and TCRdb retained only in-frame sequences with V and J called. Part of the clones is not carried over; for the studies checked, unresolved V genes explain less than half of this, and the remainder is unexplained. This sample has about 64,000 clones in its table, and around 84% of those were observed once. Of the sample, roughly 6% is held by the ten largest clones. Sequencing was carried out using peripheral blood. These receptors were collected from a woman in her fifties or sixties with acute or convalescent COVID-19.

The chain is built from TRBV7-2 and TRBJ1-4; D not resolved. The CDR3 runs 15 residues. Trimming left V 5 bases short and J 1 base short, with 11 bases between. CDR1 SGHTA and CDR2 FQGNSA come from the germline V gene. The CDR3 sequence is CASSQDRGTNEKLFF. CDR3 coding DNA: TGTGCCAGCAGCCAAGACCGAGGAACTAATGAAAAACTGTTTTTT.

This chain connects TRBV29-1 to TRBJ1-3, with unresolved D. Germline lookup yields CDR1 SQVTM and CDR2 ANQGSEA. The CDR3 is 11 residues long. The CDR3 DNA follows: TGCGCGAGAAGTACTGGAAACACCATATATTTT. Translation gives CARSTGNTIYF.

The V gene is TRBV6-1, the J gene TRBJ2-5; 8 bases are a match to TRBD2. The CDR3 is 15 amino acids. Germline V gene lookup returns CDR1 MNHNS and CDR2 SASEGT. V was pared by 1 base and J by 8 bases, with 9 bases of the junction left unmatched. Written as DNA, the CDR3 is TGTGCCAGCAGTGAAGATAACGGGGGGGCTGGCACCCAGTACTTC. As protein: CASSEDNGGAGTQYF.

The J gene is TRBJ2-2, the V gene TRBV4-1, with a weak D call TRBD1 (8 bases). The CDR3 is 16 residues long. Germline V lookup: CDR1 MGHRA, CDR2 YSYEKL. Trimming left V 3 bases short and J 6 bases short, with 17 bases between. DNA of the CDR3: TGCGCCAGCAGCCACAGGGGGCGGGGGCTATCCGGGGAGCTGTTTTTT. This translates into CASSHRGRGLSGELFF.

The chain couples TRBV5-1 to TRBJ2-7; possibly TRBD2 for D (6 bases). The ends were cut back, 4 bases at V and 3 bases at J, with 14 bases in the middle. Germline CDR1 reads SGHRS; CDR2 reads YFSETQ. This CDR3 is built from 14 residues. Written as DNA, the CDR3 is TGCGCCAGCAGCACACAGGAGGGGAGCTACGAGCAGTACTTC. Translation: CASSTQEGSYEQYF. The full variable domain, completed using reference TRBV5-1 and TRBJ2-7, is KAGVTQTPRYLIKTRGQQVTLSCSPISGHRSVSWYQQTPGQGLQFLFEYFSETQRNKGNFPGRFSGRQFSNSRSEMNVSTLELGDSALYLCASSTQEGSYEQYFGPGTRLTVT.

Notes on this clone: Additional DNA sequences in this sample encode the identical CDR3. This sequence joins TRBV5-6 and TRBJ2-7; the D gene is possibly TRBD2 (5 bases). CDR1 and CDR2 from the germline V gene are SGHDT and YYEEEE. This CDR3 is built from 12 residues. Trimming stripped 4 bases from V and 6 bases from J, with 11 bases between. In DNA, the CDR3 is TGTGCCAGCAGCCTCGGACGGGGCGAGCAGTACTTC. Its protein product is CASSLGRGEQYF. Full variable domain (outside the CDR3, taken from reference TRBV5-6 and TRBJ2-7): DAGVTQSPTHLIKTRGQQVTLRCSPKSGHDTVSWYQQALGQGPQFIFQYYEEEERQRGNFPDRFSGHQFPNYSSELNVNALLLGDSALYLCASSLGRGEQYFGPGTRLTVT.

The CDR3 reads CASSQGQATDTQYF. DNA of the CDR3: TGTGCCAGCAGCCAAGGACAGGCCACAGATACGCAGTATTTT. V is TRBV28 and J is TRBJ2-3; TRBD1 matches 7 bases. The CDR3 is made up of 14 amino acids. Looked up from germline, CDR1 is MDHEN and CDR2 is SYDVKM. The V segment lost 6 bases and the J segment 2 bases; nucleotides outside the gene matches: 5.

The CDR3 DNA sequence: TGTGCCAGTAGCGAGGGGACAGCCTTGAACACTGAAGCTTTCTTT. Translating gives CASSEGTALNTEAFF. The chain joins TRBV19 to TRBJ1-1, with 7 nucleotides matching TRBD1. The CDR3 is made up of 15 amino acids. V gave up 6 bases and J gave up 0 bases; unmatched junction bases: 7. CDR1 and CDR2 (germline): LNHDA, SQIVND (reference sequence). Based on the CDR3 plus reference TRBV19 and TRBJ1-1, the full variable domain is DGGITQSPKYLFRKEGQNVTLSCEQNLNHDAMYWYRQDPGQGLRLIYYSQIVNDFQKGDIAEGYSVSREKKESFPLTVTSAQKNPTAFYLCASSEGTALNTEAFFGQGTRLTVV.

This clone was picked up one time. V gene TRBV21-1 combines with J gene TRBJ1-5; TRBD1 is taken as the D call from the table, unchecked against the DNA. TRBV21-1 is an annotated pseudogene. The CDR3 covers 17 residues. Written as DNA, the CDR3 is TGTGCCAGCAGCCCTCCACGAGGACAGGGGGTATGTCAGCCCCAGCATTTT. Translated: CASSPPRGQGVCQPQHF.

CDR3 amino acids: CASSLDLSGYTEAFF. In nucleotides, the CDR3 is TGTGCCAGCTCACTAGATCTTTCGGGGTATACTGAAGCTTTCTTT. J is TRBJ1-1 and V is TRBV18; D call uncertain. Looked up from germline, CDR1 is KGHSH and CDR2 is LQKENI. CDR3 length: 15 residues. The ends were cut back, 4 bases at V and 5 bases at J, with 17 bases in the middle.

This chain uses TRBV19 with TRBJ1-4; TRBD1 might be the D (6 bases). Trimming pared 7 bases from V and 6 bases from J, leaving 9 bases between. Germline loops: CDR1 LNHDA, CDR2 SQIVND (reference sequence). The CDR3 consists of 12 residues. DNA of the CDR3: TGTGCCAGTAACCAGGGGTATGAAAAACTGTTTTTT. Its protein is CASNQGYEKLFF.

The count of this clone is one. The CDR3 region is CASSVDVDRPSYEQYF. Here the CDR3 DNA reads TGTGCCAGCAGCGTAGACGTGGACAGGCCATCCTACGAGCAGTACTTC. This chain joins TRBV9 and TRBJ2-7; 7 nucleotides match TRBD1. The CDR3 is made up of 16 amino acids. Germline V gene sequence: CDR1 SGDLS, CDR2 YYNGEE. Unmatched junction bases numbered 7, after V lost 0 bases and J lost 1 base.

V is TRBV5-6 and J is TRBJ1-6, with 7 nucleotides matching TRBD1. Germline values: CDR1 SGHDT, CDR2 YYEEEE. The CDR3 has 17 residues. V shed 4 bases and J 6 bases; nucleotides not matched to a gene: 13. The CDR3 region is CASSQTGRFPGNSPLHF. DNA of the CDR3: TGTGCCAGCAGCCAGACAGGGAGGTTCCCTGGTAATTCACCCCTCCACTTT.

The chain joins TRBV3-1 (or the pseudogene TRBV3-2) to TRBJ1-6; 9 bases are shared with TRBD1. Germline V gene lookup returns CDR1 LGHDT and CDR2 YNNKEL (reference sequence). CDR3 length: 15 residues. Losses at the gene ends were 6 bases for V and 6 bases for J; bases not matched to a gene: 6. The CDR3: CASSPQTGGNSPLHF. Written as DNA, the CDR3 is TGTGCCAGCAGTCCGCAGACAGGGGGTAATTCACCCCTCCACTTT.

V usage is TRBV3-1 (or the pseudogene TRBV3-2) and J usage is TRBJ1-1; TRBD1 matches at 7 bases. The length of the CDR3 is 16 residues. The germline V gene encodes CDR1 LGHDT and CDR2 YNNKEL (reference sequence). The V gene end was trimmed by 3 bases and the J gene end by 2 bases; junction bases not matched to a gene: 9. In DNA, the CDR3 is TGTGCCAGCAGCCATAAAGGGGGCGGATTTAACACTGAAGCTTTCTTT. Its translation: CASSHKGGGFNTEAFF.

The chain combines TRBV19 with TRBJ1-2; D call uncertain. This CDR3 spans 15 amino acids. Germline V gene sequence: CDR1 LNHDA, CDR2 SQIVND (reference sequence). V was trimmed by 3 bases and J by 1 base, leaving 12 bases between them. The CDR3 protein is CASSIYAGDNYGYTF. The CDR3 DNA sequence: TGTGCCAGTAGTATCTACGCCGGGGATAACTATGGCTACACCTTC.

This chain connects TRBV13 to TRBJ2-3, with a weak D call TRBD2 (6 bases). From germline, CDR1 is PRHDT and CDR2 FYEKMQ (reference sequence). V lost 4 bases and J lost 0, with 17 bases in between. There are 17 residues in the CDR3. DNA of the CDR3: TGTGCCAGCAGCTCTTCCGGATGGAGCGGGAGCACAGATACGCAGTATTTT. It encodes CASSSSGWSGSTDTQYF.

The genes are TRBV4-2 and TRBJ1-5; no definite D call. The CDR3 is 14 residues long. Germline V gene data show CDR1 as LGHNA and CDR2 as YNFKEQ. The germline V and J ends were trimmed by 0 bases and 4 bases, with 7 bases remaining between them. This CDR3 is CASSQDAGNQPQHF. CDR3 bases: TGTGCCAGCAGCCAAGATGCGGGAAATCAGCCCCAGCATTTT.

V gene TRBV10-3 combines with J gene TRBJ1-1; 10 bases map to TRBD1. V shed 5 bases, J shed 2 bases, and the junction held 5 bases outside the gene matches. In germline, CDR1 is ENHRY, CDR2 SYGVKD. The CDR3 is made up of 15 amino acids. The CDR3 is CAISRQGAGNTEAFF. CDR3 nucleotide sequence: TGTGCCATCAGTAGACAGGGGGCAGGAAACACTGAAGCTTTCTTT.

The CDR3 coding sequence is TGTGCCAGCACCCCAATGACTAGCACCGGGGAGCTGTTTTTT. Translation: CASTPMTSTGELFF. The chain employs TRBV2 and TRBJ2-2; weak D call: TRBD2 (6 bases). Trimming removed 7 bases from V and 4 bases from J, with 13 bases in between. The CDR3 runs to 14 residues. CDR1 and CDR2 (germline): SNHLY, FYNNEI.

V and J are TRBV19 and TRBJ1-2; 8 nucleotides align to TRBD1. The CDR3 totals 13 residues. The V gene end was trimmed by 6 bases and the J gene end by 8 bases; junction bases not matched to a gene: 8. Germline loops: CDR1 LNHDA, CDR2 SQIVND (reference sequence). The CDR3 DNA follows: TGTGCCAGTAGCTCTCAGGGGGCCAGGGGCTACACCTTC. Translated, it gives CASSSQGARGYTF. The full variable domain, rest sourced from reference TRBV19 and TRBJ1-2, is DGGITQSPKYLFRKEGQNVTLSCEQNLNHDAMYWYRQDPGQGLRLIYYSQIVNDFQKGDIAEGYSVSREKKESFPLTVTSAQKNPTAFYLCASSSQGARGYTFGSGTRLTVV.

This clone was seen only once. The V and J genes are TRBV19 and TRBJ1-1; TRBD1 matches 8 bases. Germline assignment: CDR1 LNHDA and CDR2 SQIVND (reference sequence). The CDR3 is 18 amino acids. V lost 6 bases to trimming and J lost 1 base; unmatched junction nucleotides: 16. CDR3: CASRPMGTGIGKNTEAFF. In nucleotides, the CDR3 is TGTGCCAGTAGACCCATGGGGACAGGAATAGGGAAGAACACTGAAGCTTTCTTT.

The V and J genes are TRBV2 and TRBJ1-1; weak D call: TRBD1 (6 bases). V lost 5 bases to trimming and J lost 0 bases, with 10 bases between them. The germline gives CDR1 SNHLY, CDR2 FYNNEI. This CDR3 has 14 residues. CDR3 nucleotides: TGTGCCAGCAGTTCCACAGGGATGAACACTGAAGCTTTCTTT. This codes for CASSSTGMNTEAFF.

This clone was picked up one time. The DNA of the CDR3 is TGTGCCAGCAGCTTTTGGACTAGCGGGACGGGCCAAGAGACCCAGTACTTC. Translation gives CASSFWTSGTGQETQYF. The chain couples TRBV5-5 to TRBJ2-5, with TRBD2 matching over 12 bases. This CDR3 is 17 amino acids long. V dropped 2 bases and J dropped 1; count of bases not matched to a gene: 6. Germline CDR1 reads SGHKS; CDR2 reads YYEKEE (reference sequence).

This chain uses TRBV3-1 (or the pseudogene TRBV3-2) with TRBJ2-5; no definite D call. The CDR3 runs to 12 residues. Germline V gene sequence: CDR1 LGHDT, CDR2 YNNKEL (reference sequence). Trimming pared 0 bases from V and 6 bases from J, leaving 5 bases between. Written as DNA, the CDR3 is TGTGCCAGCAGCCAAGATACAAAGACCCAGTACTTC. Translating gives CASSQDTKTQYF.

This chain uses TRBV5-5 with TRBJ1-3; D might be TRBD1 (6 bases). The CDR3 is 13 amino acids. The V gene's germline CDR1 is SGHKS and CDR2 YYEKEE (reference sequence). Trimming took 4 bases from V and 8 from J, leaving 13 bases between them. CDR3 DNA: TGTGCCAGCAGCAGACAGGAGAGTGACACCATATATTTT. Encoded protein: CASSRQESDTIYF.

In DNA form, the CDR3 reads TGCGCCAGCAGCTTGGTCAGGGAAGGGTCCTATGGCTACACCTTC. Translation: CASSLVREGSYGYTF. The gene calls are TRBV5-1 and TRBJ1-2; the D gene is possibly TRBD1 (5 bases). The CDR3 runs 15 residues. Germline CDR1 SGHRS, CDR2 YFSETQ. The V and J ends lost 0 bases and 4 bases respectively, with 13 bases between them.

This sequence joins TRBV9 and TRBJ1-2; weak D call: TRBD1 (5 bases). This CDR3 is 15 amino acids long. Trimming took off 0 bases at V and 8 bases at J, with 17 bases between the two ends. Germline CDR1 reads SGDLS; CDR2 reads YYNGEE. The CDR3 loop is CASSVDASLAGGYTF. As DNA, the CDR3 is TGTGCCAGCAGCGTAGACGCCAGCTTGGCAGGGGGCTACACCTTC.

The chain couples TRBV5-1 to TRBJ2-1, with TRBD1 identical over 8 bases. The V gene's germline CDR1 is SGHRS and CDR2 YFSETQ. The junction had 12 bases not matched to a gene; V was cut back by 4 bases and J by 9 bases. The CDR3 has 15 amino acids. CDR3 nucleotides: TGCGCCAGCAGCCCCGGGACAGGAGCCCCCCTTGAGCAGTTCTTC. This encodes CASSPGTGAPLEQFF.

V gene TRBV10-3 combines with J gene TRBJ1-6; D not certain. CDR1 and CDR2 from the germline V gene are ENHRY and SYGVKD. Between the trimmed V and J ends, which lost 7 bases and 4 bases, there was a span of 8 bases. CDR3 size: 13 residues. The CDR3: CAIKADYNSPLHF. In nucleotides, the CDR3 is TGTGCCATCAAAGCTGATTATAATTCACCCCTCCACTTT.

The chain is built from TRBV6-5 and TRBJ1-4; 9 nucleotides agree with TRBD1. J was trimmed by 5 bases and V by 7 bases; bases with no gene match: 8. This CDR3 has 15 amino acids. The germline V gene encodes CDR1 MNHEY and CDR2 SVGAGI. The CDR3: CASTSTGQGNEKLFF. The CDR3 bases are TGTGCCAGCACCTCAACGGGACAGGGAAATGAAAAACTGTTTTTT.

This chain links TRBV6-1 with TRBJ1-5, with D perhaps TRBD1 (6 bases). CDR1 is MNHNS, CDR2 SASEGT, per germline. V was clipped by 3 bases and J by 11 bases, with 14 bases between them. The CDR3 contains 13 residues. Here the CDR3 DNA reads TGTGCCAGCAGTGACGTACAGGGATCAGCCCAGCATTTT. Translated: CASSDVQGSAQHF.